This is a list of T cell receptor beta chains from one sample in a study of cytomegalovirus exposure and HLA in healthy donors. Data came from immunoSEQ multiplex PCR; TCRdb stores just in-frame clones and leaves some out. Of 120,000 to 150,000 clones in the sample, roughly nine tenths are singletons; the top ten hold 0.6% to 0.8%. What was sequenced was PBMCs. These receptors came from a man aged 18 to 29 in good health and CMV-seronegative. Both conserved end residues are part of each CDR3. D genes are given only for firm matches. Clone size appears in some rows only: once, few, many, or a class for an expanded clone.

d_gene | j_gene | abundance | v_gene | CDR3nt | CDR3aa
TRBD2 | TRBJ2-1 | . | TRBV30 | TGTGCCTGGAGCATAACTAGCGGGAGGCACAATGAGCAGTTCTTC | CAWSITSGRHNEQFF
. | TRBJ1-3 | . | TRBV5-8 | TGTGCCAGCAGCGGACCCCAGGGCTTCTCTGGAAACACCATATATTTT | CASSGPQGFSGNTIYF
. | TRBJ1-1 | . | TRBV6-5 | TGTGCCAGCAGTTACTCGGAGCAGCCAGGAGGCACTGAAGCTTTCTTT | CASSYSEQPGGTEAFF
. | TRBJ2-5 | . | TRBV2 | TGTGCCACCGGGCGACCAGGGCAAGAGACCCAGTACTTC | CATGRPGQETQYF
TRBD1 | TRBJ2-1 | . | TRBV9 | TGTGCCAGCAGCGTAAGGGGGGACAGGAACTCCTACAATGAGCAGTTCTTC | CASSVRGDRNSYNEQFF
TRBD1 | TRBJ1-3 | once | TRBV7-9 | TGTGCCAGCAGCGTTGGCCGGACAGGGCATGGAAACACCATATATTTT | CASSVGRTGHGNTIYF
TRBD1 | TRBJ1-2 | . | TRBV5-5 | TGTGCCAGCAGCTTGTCAGGGGGCGCGAACTATGGCTACACCTTC | CASSLSGGANYGYTF
TRBD1 | TRBJ2-5 | . | TRBV19 | TGTGCCAGTAGTCTGGGACAGGCCGTTAAAGAGACCCAGTACTTC | CASSLGQAVKETQYF
. | TRBJ1-5 | . | TRBV2 | TGTGCCAGCACTCCGGGAGGGATTTGGGGCAATCAGCCCCAGCATTTT | CASTPGGIWGNQPQHF
. | TRBJ1-5 | . | TRBV9 | TGTGCCAGCAGCGTATCGGGAAATAGCAATCAGCCCCAGCATTTT | CASSVSGNSNQPQHF
TRBD1 | TRBJ1-2 | . | TRBV9 | TGTGCCAGCAGCAAAGGGGGCTGGGATGGCTACACCTTC | CASSKGGWDGYTF
TRBD1 | TRBJ2-1 | many | TRBV6-6 | TGTGCCAGCAGTTACTCGACAGGGGGCAATGAGCAGTTCTTC | CASSYSTGGNEQFF
TRBD1 | TRBJ1-5 | . | TRBV5-6 | TGTGCCAGCAGCCAAGCACCGACAGGGGATCAGCCCCAGCATTTT | CASSQAPTGDQPQHF
. | TRBJ1-6 | . | TRBV6-6 | TGTGCCAGCAGTTATCAGGGCCATAATTCACCCCTCCACTTT | CASSYQGHNSPLHF
TRBD1 | TRBJ2-3 | once | TRBV27 | TGTGCCAGCAGTTCTCAGTCCGGGACAGGGATAGCAGATACGCAGTATTTT | CASSSQSGTGIADTQYF
TRBD1 | TRBJ1-2 | . | TRBV18 | TGTGCCAGCTCTGAGACAGGGATTAACTATGGCTACACCTTC | CASSETGINYGYTF
TRBD1 | TRBJ1-1 | . | TRBV5-1 | TGCGCCAGCAGCTTGGGACTACTACCAGGGGGCCGAGAGAACACTGAAGCTTTCTTT | CASSLGLLPGGRENTEAFF
TRBD1 | TRBJ1-4 | . | TRBV5-1 | TGCGCCAGCAGCCGGGGACAGATTGCAACTAATGAAAAACTGTTTTTT | CASSRGQIATNEKLFF
TRBD1 | TRBJ1-2 | . | TRBV6-1 | TGTGCCAGCAGTGAATCCCACAGGGGAAATTATGGCTACACCTTC | CASSESHRGNYGYTF
TRBD1 | TRBJ1-2 | . | TRBV30 | TGTGCCTGGAGTGTACTGGGAATAGGGGGCGATGGCTACACCTTC | CAWSVLGIGGDGYTF
TRBD2 | TRBJ2-1 | . | TRBV9 | TGTGCCAGCAGCGGGGGACTAGCGGGAGAAGTAGGCTACAATGAGCAGTTCTTC | CASSGGLAGEVGYNEQFF
. | TRBJ1-2 | . | TRBV18 | TGTGCCAGCTCACCACCTTCACAGGGTCACGGCTACACCTTC | CASSPPSQGHGYTF
. | TRBJ1-6 | . | TRBV13 | TGTGCCAGCAGCTTAAGAACAGATTCACCCCTCCACTTT | CASSLRTDSPLHF
TRBD2 | TRBJ2-5 | . | TRBV6-5 | TGTGCCAGCAGTTCCCAGGGCTGGGGGGGAGAGACCCAGTACTTC | CASSSQGWGGETQYF
TRBD2 | TRBJ2-4 | . | TRBV4-3 | TGCGCCAGCAGCCACAGCGGGACCGCGGCCATTCAGTACTTC | CASSHSGTAAIQYF
TRBD2 | TRBJ2-5 | once | TRBV4-1 | TGCGCCAGCAGCCAAGATGCACTAGCGGGGGTAAGAGAGACCCAGTACTTC | CASSQDALAGVRETQYF
. | TRBJ1-1 | . | TRBV10-2 | TGCGCCAGCAGTGACCGGGAGAGGGCGGGCTCTGAAGCTTTCTTT | CASSDRERAGSEAFF
TRBD1 | TRBJ1-2 | . | TRBV7-2 | TGTGCCAGCAGCCCGGGACAGCAAGCTAACTATGGCTACACCTTC | CASSPGQQANYGYTF
TRBD1 | TRBJ1-1 | . | TRBV5-4 | TGTGCCACCAATCGACAGGGCGATGAAGCTTTCTTT | CATNRQGDEAFF
TRBD2 | TRBJ2-1 | . | TRBV10-3 | TGTGCCATCAGTAGACTAGCGGAGGGCTACAATGAGCAGTTCTTC | CAISRLAEGYNEQFF
. | TRBJ1-5 | once | TRBV9 | TGTGCCAGCAGCGTCTTTCCCGACGGGGACAATCAGCCCCAGCATTTT | CASSVFPDGDNQPQHF
TRBD2 | TRBJ2-5 | . | TRBV11-3 | TGTGCCAGCAGCCCTAGCGGAGAGACCCAGTACTTC | CASSPSGETQYF
TRBD2 | TRBJ2-2 | once | TRBV9 | TGTGCCAGCAGTCTTAGCGGGAGGGCCCGTAGGACCGGGGAGCTGTTTTTT | CASSLSGRARRTGELFF
. | TRBJ1-2 | . | TRBV11-3 | TGTGCCAGCAGCTTAGCGGGGGTTTTCTATGGCTACACCTTC | CASSLAGVFYGYTF
. | TRBJ1-2 | . | TRBV18 | TGTGCCAGCTCACCCCAGGCCAGGATCGACTATGGCTACACCTTC | CASSPQARIDYGYTF
. | TRBJ2-5 | . | TRBV29-1 | TGCAGCGCGTACAGGGGACTCCAAGAGACCCAGTACTTC | CSAYRGLQETQYF
. | TRBJ2-3 | . | TRBV7-8 | TGTGCCAGCAGCTTAGCGGTCCGGAGTGTCACAGATACGCAGTATTTT | CASSLAVRSVTDTQYF
TRBD1 | TRBJ1-6 | . | TRBV6-5 | TGTGCCAGCAGCAAGGGACAGGGCTATTCACCCCTCCACTTT | CASSKGQGYSPLHF
TRBD1 | TRBJ2-6 | . | TRBV5-6 | TGTGCCAGCAGCTTGGTGGGGACAGGGAGCTCTGGGGCCAACGTCCTGACTTTC | CASSLVGTGSSGANVLTF
. | TRBJ2-5 | . | TRBV7-9 | TGTGCCAGCAGCCCGCCCCGGAGAGAGACCCAGTACTTC | CASSPPRRETQYF
. | TRBJ2-1 | . | TRBV9 | TGTGCCAGCAACCGCGGGGAGAGCTCCTACAATGAGCAGTTCTTC | CASNRGESSYNEQFF
. | TRBJ2-7 | few | TRBV5-1 | TGCGCCAGCAGCTTGGCAGGGCGCTACGAGCAGTACTTC | CASSLAGRYEQYF
. | TRBJ2-1 | . | TRBV25-1 | TGTGCCAGCAGTGCTCCCACAGGGTCCTACAATGAGCAGTTCTTC | CASSAPTGSYNEQFF
TRBD1 | TRBJ2-5 | . | TRBV13 | TGTGCCAGCAGCTCCCGGACAGGGCTCCACCAAGAGACCCAGTACTTC | CASSSRTGLHQETQYF
. | TRBJ1-2 | . | TRBV27 | TGTGCCAGCAGTTTATCGACCCAGGGCCACTATGGCTACACCTTC | CASSLSTQGHYGYTF
TRBD1 | TRBJ2-4 | few | TRBV19 | TGTGCCAGTAGTATCGGTGGCAGGGGGCGAGCCAAAAACATTCAGTACTTC | CASSIGGRGRAKNIQYF